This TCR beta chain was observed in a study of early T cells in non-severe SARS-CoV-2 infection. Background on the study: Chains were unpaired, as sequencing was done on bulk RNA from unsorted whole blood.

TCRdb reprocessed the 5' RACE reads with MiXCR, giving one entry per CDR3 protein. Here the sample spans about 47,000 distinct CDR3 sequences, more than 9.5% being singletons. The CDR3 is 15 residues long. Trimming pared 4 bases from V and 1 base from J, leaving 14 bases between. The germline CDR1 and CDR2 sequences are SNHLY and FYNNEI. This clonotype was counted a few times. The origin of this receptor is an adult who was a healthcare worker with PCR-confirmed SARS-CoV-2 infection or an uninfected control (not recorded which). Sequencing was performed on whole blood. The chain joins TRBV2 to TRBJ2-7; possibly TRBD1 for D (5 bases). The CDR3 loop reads CASSGRQGASYEQYF. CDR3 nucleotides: TGTGCCAGCAGTGGACGTCAGGGTGCTTCCTACGAGCAGTACTTC.